This T cell receptor (beta chain) was documented in a study of cytomegalovirus exposure and HLA in healthy donors (dated by TCRdb to 2017 to 2019). Background on the whole study: According to an earlier analysis of 550 to 750 of the donors, some 170 million T cells yielded some 110 million unique TCR beta sequences and around 300 Gb of sequence data. An early release covering roughly 640 HLA-typed donors comprised 300 to 350 gigabases of sequencing data and 85 million or so unique TCR sequences. Of the roughly 410 genotyped donors, roughly 80% were placed in the genetic ancestry cluster associated with self-reported Caucasian donors. The study aimed to test whether signatures of past pathogen exposure could be identified by cataloging public T cell receptors. The study profiled the T cell repertoires of hundreds of subjects by immunosequencing and related them to cytomegalovirus serostatus. Besides the first cohort of 550 to 750 subjects, a separate validation cohort made up of roughly 130 different subjects was used. To predict cytomegalovirus infection status, the study brought together high-throughput TCR immunosequencing, statistical association of individual TCRs with disease status, and machine learning. To study patterns of TCR occurrence, a later analysis re-analyzed previously published TCR beta repertoires from several hundred donors and added high-resolution HLA genotyping. Rather than drawing on any new phenotypic data, the later analysis identified candidate immune exposures from TCR beta sequences and the way those sequences occurred across donors. To decide whether each TCR beta V gene segment behaved as functional or pseudogenic, an earlier analysis of approximately 620 of the donors relied on high-throughput TCR beta sequencing. Donor age, sex, ethnicity and CMV serostatus were compiled together with the repertoire data. A later genetic analysis took genome-wide SNP genotypes for about three fifths of the roughly 700 donors and used that subset as a discovery cohort. All discovery cohort repertoires had been generated using a single sequencing platform. Both class I and class II loci were covered by HLA typing, at four-digit resolution. Typing coverage differed by locus: A, B, C, DRB1 and DQB1 were typed in about 620-630 donors, DQA1 in around 500, DPA1 in nearly 610, and DPB1 in 450 to 490. About 5 DR-DQ haplotypes were handled as single units for association and clustering, since linkage in the cohort was strong. Among about 400 genotyped donors of the cohort, an average of roughly 230,000 unique TCR beta nucleotide sequences was sequenced per donor, of which about 19% were non-productive.

The CDR3 starts with the cysteine, ends with the phenylalanine, and has 15 residues. Only the CDR3 portion is preserved as DNA: 45 bases, with reading frame beginning at the first base. Sequences SGHTA (CDR1) and FQGTGA (CDR2) are obtained from the germline V gene. The junction shows trimming of 1 base on V and 2 bases on J, plus 11 bases between the germline ends. With regard to this clone: The antigen it recognizes is unknown.

The cohort was made up of approximately 670 healthy bone marrow donors. At the time of sampling, all cohort members were nominally healthy, though unrecorded immune exposures were likely present. The donor tested CMV seronegative, placing the donor among the 350 to 400 seronegative members of the cohort. A peripheral blood sample was collected from each donor, and TCR beta sequencing was performed on peripheral blood mononuclear cells. Genomic DNA was extracted from the blood cell samples with the Qiagen DNeasy Blood Extraction Kit. Libraries were prepared through the immunoSEQ multiplex PCR assay. A mixture of 60 forward primers for TCR Vbeta segments and 13 reverse primers for TCR Jbeta segments was used in the multiplex PCR. Amplification of the CDR3 region of rearranged TCR beta genes was performed with a multiplex PCR assay on genomic DNA. The Illumina HiSeq System was used to sequence the amplified TCR beta libraries as 87-base-pair reads. The published analysis was carried out like this. A later analysis counted about 80 million unique TCR beta chains across the 550 to 750 repertoires, and around 9.9 million of these chains were shared by at least two donors. A nearest-neighbor algorithm error-corrected the raw reads and collapsed the reads into unique sequences, merging closely related sequences to remove PCR and sequencing errors. Alignment of CDR3 sequences to IMGT reference sequences was used to assign V, D and J gene segments. For a sequence to be retained, at least a six-nucleotide match to both a V gene segment and a J gene segment was required. Rearrangements were classified as productive when the CDR3 lacked stop codons and remained in frame with V and J, and all other rearrangements were classified as non-productive. CDR3 was defined according to IMGT convention as the region running from the second conserved V-encoded cysteine to the conserved J-encoded phenylalanine. In an earlier analysis of approximately 590 of the donors, sequences lacking an unambiguous match to a single V gene segment were excluded. An earlier analysis of 550 to 650 of the donors classified V segments as functional when productive rearrangements were above 56.7% and as segregating when the standard deviation between donors was above 5%. A statistical classification framework was built for diagnosing cytomegalovirus status from the catalog of TCR beta chain sequences. V and J gene assignment, in a later analysis, came from comparing TCR nucleotide sequences with IMGT/GENE-DB human TR gene sequences. Using the TCRdist pipeline, a later analysis assigned CDR3 sequences along with most-parsimonious VDJ recombination scenarios. In a later analysis, each TCR beta chain was defined by its CDR3 amino acid sequence together with its V-gene family, and reads without a unique V-gene family were excluded. A later analysis removed roughly 590 highly shared, low-generation-probability nucleotide sequences to deal with suspected cross-contamination and a sequencing artifact. For each public chain, a later analysis derived a clonal expansion index from normalized ranks of inferred template counts within each repertoire. Generation probabilities in a later analysis came from a VDJ recombination model fitted to out-of-frame rearrangements, and those results were checked against IGoR. Hypergeometric tests were used in a later analysis to score TCR-TCR, TCR-HLA and TCR-CMV co-occurrence, with a repertoire-size bias correction applied to the TCR pairs. A later analysis estimated false discovery rates by permuting HLA or CMV assignments 20 times. In a later analysis, co-occurring TCRs were grouped using DBSCAN, with TCRdist sequence similarity added in when clustering inside HLA-allele-positive subsets. Repertoires with fewer than 30,000 or more than 120,000 public chains, plus five repertoires with anomalous nucleotide sharing, were excluded from co-occurrence clustering. Sourced from immuneACCESS, this table was stored by TCRdb with only in-frame sequences that have V and J called. A share of the clones is absent; for the studies checked, an unresolved V gene accounts for under half, and the remainder has no known explanation. Clone size and the V and J calls come from that table; the DNA yielded D and trimming. The sample table gives approximately 110,000 clones. 3.6% of the sample belongs to the ten largest clones.

General conclusions and limits of the study: In a later genetic analysis, fewer N-insertions in productive TCRs were reported among donors in an Asian-associated ancestry cluster than the roughly 700-donor mean. Because HLA typing was missing for some donors at each locus, association tests included only the typed subset. While some public TCRs were present in many individuals, most TCR sequences turned up only very rarely across donors. A later genetic analysis associated a missense DCLRE1C variant with V-gene and J-gene trimming of TCR beta chains, and an independent cohort replicated the association. Only TCR beta chains were sequenced in this cohort, and the absence of alpha or paired-chain data limited detectable features. Assigning TCR associations to individual alleles was difficult when HLA alleles, especially DR and DQ, strongly co-occurred. In a later analysis, HLA-associated TCR beta chains showed more clonal expansion and lower generation probabilities than non-associated chains that were equally common. The classifier was reported to diagnose cytomegalovirus status with high specificity and sensitivity in both the original cohort and the validation cohort. Because counts were too low, 15 to 20 rarely observed V segments, including chromosome 9 orphons, were left out of the earlier analysis of 587 of the donors. Broadly in line with IMGT annotations, most TCR beta V segments showed up in productive rearrangements about 87% or about 30% of the time in an earlier analysis of several hundred of the donors. According to the authors, the approach could potentially be generalized to other disease states and immunological phenotypes. Presence/absence analyses assumed roughly uniform sequencing depth across donors, an assumption that may not hold. In a later analysis, the rate of TCR association differed among HLA loci, with DRB1 alleles having the most associated TCRs and HLA-C alleles having the fewest. For the cohort, immune exposure information was limited to CMV serostatus. A total of fewer than 200 TCR beta chains were listed by the study as associated with cytomegalovirus. In a later analysis, about 16,000 TCR beta sequences were associated with specific HLA alleles at a false discovery rate of 0.05. Correlated functional status among segregating V segments might be attributable to linkage disequilibrium, but an unknown experimental factor could not be ruled out. In vitro tests confirmed that a few of the cytomegalovirus-associated TCR beta chains recognize cytomegalovirus antigens. Several of the top co-occurrence clusters appeared to be linked to parvovirus B19, influenza, CMV and Epstein-Barr virus, according to a later analysis. The 87-base-pair reads could not distinguish some IMGT-functional V segments, including TRBV6-2 and TRBV6-3, so those segments were excluded. In a later analysis, most CMV-associated TCR beta chains were found to appear HLA-restricted, with HLA associations seemingly driven largely by CMV exposure. A further reported finding was that TCR beta sequences accurately predicted the HLA-A and HLA-B alleles for most subjects in the first cohort. A group of highly shared sequence variants was considered likely to be a technical artifact of the sequencing pipeline.

The rearranged segments are TRBV7-3 and TRBJ1-1; perhaps TRBD1 is the D gene, with 6 bases matching. This receptor was obtained from a man aged 18 to 35 in good health and CMV-seronegative. The sample comprised PBMCs. The CDR3 reads CASSLIGGANTEAFF. The DNA sequence reads TGTGCCAGCAGCTTAATTGGGGGGGCTAACACTGAAGCTTTCTTT.